The 12 T cell receptor beta chains reported below all come from one sample, sequenced in a study of blood T cells in healthy people across ages. PCR was performed a second time for about 6 to 11 cycles using a sample-barcoded 5' primer and a J-beta primer mix. MiXCR was run by TCRdb on the 5' RACE reads, yielding one entry per CDR3 protein. Here the sample spans about 730,000 distinct CDR3 sequences, 35% to 45% being singletons. The sequenced sample consisted of blood. The receptors originated from a woman aged 60 to 75 in good health.

This clonotype was recorded a few times. The chain is built from TRBV29-1 and TRBJ1-2, with D perhaps matching TRBD1 (6 bases). CDR3 length equals 13 residues. V lost 3 bases, J lost 4 bases, and 12 bases lay in between. The V gene's germline CDR1 is SQVTM and CDR2 ANQGSEA. The CDR3 DNA reads as TGCAGCGTTGATGGGGTAGGGGGCTATGGCTACACCTTC. Translated, it gives CSVDGVGGYGYTF.

About this clonotype: Being one base from a much bigger clone, this may be a read error. The rearrangement joins TRBV18 to TRBJ1-2; the D is unclear. Germline CDR1 is KGHSH and CDR2 is LQKENI. Deletions cut 2 bases from V and 5 bases from J, with 9 bases between. The CDR3 totals 13 residues. The CDR3 here is CASSPAWIYGYTF. For the CDR3, the DNA is TGTGCCAGCTCACCAGCATGGATATATGGCTACACCTTC.

The chain combines TRBV29-1 with TRBJ2-5; 10 positions match TRBD1. The V and J ends lost 8 bases and 5 bases, in that order; junction bases with no gene match: 11. The CDR3 has 14 residues. Germline-derived CDR1 and CDR2 are SQVTM and ANQGSEA. The CDR3 DNA reads TGCAGCCTGTGGACAGGGGGAATTGGGGAGACCCAGTACTTC. Translated, it gives CSLWTGGIGETQYF.

The chain couples TRBV6-1 to TRBJ1-1, with TRBD1 matching over 7 bases. There are 13 residues in the CDR3. Germline lookup yields CDR1 MNHNS and CDR2 SASEGT. With 2 bases clipped from V and 4 bases from J, the junction kept 1 base outside the gene matches. The CDR3 is CASSEKGATEAFF. In DNA, the CDR3 is TGTGCCAGCAGTGAAAAGGGGGCCACTGAAGCTTTCTTT.

The gene calls are TRBV3-1 and TRBJ2-3; perhaps TRBD2 as D (5 bases). CDR1 LGHDT and CDR2 YNNKEL come from the germline V gene (reference sequence). V lost 2 bases, J lost 2 bases, and 8 bases lay in between. This CDR3 contains 14 residues. The CDR3 sequence: CASSQRLYTDTQYF. The CDR3, as DNA: TGTGCCAGCAGCCAACGACTATACACAGATACGCAGTATTTT.

The chain combines TRBV6-5 with TRBJ1-2, with TRBD1 matching 7 bases. This CDR3 comprises 16 residues. Germline assignment: CDR1 MNHEY and CDR2 SVGAGI. With V trimmed by 8 bases and J by 4 bases, 16 bases remained unmatched. The CDR3 coding sequence is TGTGCCAGCCGAACGGCAGGGGGTCGAGTCGGCTATGGCTACACCTTC. Translating it yields CASRTAGGRVGYGYTF.

The chain combines TRBV10-2 with TRBJ2-7; 9 positions agree with TRBD1. There are 14 residues in the CDR3. Germline CDR1 reads WSHSY; CDR2 reads SAAADI. Trimming at V came to 4 bases and at J to 0 bases, leaving 1 base not matched to a gene. CDR3 sequence reads: CASSGTGASYEQYF. CDR3 sequence (DNA): TGCGCCAGCAGTGGGACAGGGGCCTCCTACGAGCAGTACTTC.

This clonotype was counted a few times. The chain uses TRBV14 and TRBJ1-2; D gene unclear. The V gene's germline CDR1 is SGHDN and CDR2 FVKESK. The CDR3 has 14 residues. Deletions cut 4 bases from V and 3 bases from J, with 12 bases between. The CDR3 spells CASSPTSGYYGYTF. For the CDR3, the DNA is TGTGCCAGCAGCCCCACCTCCGGGTACTATGGCTACACCTTC.

This clonotype has a handful of counts. The genes are TRBV29-1 and TRBJ1-5; no clear D. The V and J ends lost 4 bases and 7 bases respectively, with 17 bases between them. This CDR3 contains 14 residues. Germline CDR1 and CDR2: SQVTM and ANQGSEA. The CDR3: CSVVTSGGEQPQHF. CDR3 sequence (DNA): TGCAGCGTTGTGACGTCAGGTGGTGAGCAGCCCCAGCATTTT.

J is TRBJ1-4 and V is TRBV4-3; maybe TRBD1 (6 bases). CDR1 LGHNA and CDR2 YSLEER come from the germline V gene. The CDR3 runs 15 residues. V was clipped by 0 bases and J by 7 bases, with 12 bases between them. Written as DNA, the CDR3 is TGCGCCAGCAGCCAAGAGTGGACAGTCGGTGAAAAACTGTTTTTT. It is translated as CASSQEWTVGEKLFF.

Only a few counts were recorded for this clonotype. The V and J genes are TRBV15 and TRBJ1-2; a possible D gene is TRBD1 (5 bases). Germline V gene data show CDR1 as LNHNV and CDR2 as YYDKDF (reference sequence). This CDR3 spans 18 amino acids. Between the trimmed V and J ends, which lost 0 bases and 3 bases, there was a span of 20 bases. The DNA for the CDR3 is TGTGCCACCAGCAGAGACTACTCCATTGGGGGGTATCACTATGGCTACACCTTC. Translating it yields CATSRDYSIGGYHYGYTF.

This clonotype was recorded a few times. This rearrangement joins TRBV7-9 to TRBJ1-6; D might be TRBD1 (5 bases). V gave up 4 bases and J gave up 10 bases, with 14 bases separating them. CDR1 and CDR2 from the germline V gene are SEHNR and FQNEAQ (reference sequence). The CDR3 loop spans 14 amino acids. The CDR3 sequence is CASSSDMSGSPLHF. The CDR3 nucleotides read TGTGCCAGCAGCTCGGACATGTCCGGGTCACCCCTCCACTTT.